This T cell receptor (beta chain) is from a study of cytomegalovirus exposure and HLA in healthy donors. While the first cohort had 700 or so subjects, the donors belonged to the separate validation cohort of over a hundred subjects. The method was immunoSEQ multiplex PCR; TCRdb's version includes in-frame clones alone and lacks a portion of them. The sample contains about 110,000 clones, approximately 96% of which appear only once. CDR3 length: 13 residues. Trimming removed 4 bases at V and 3 bases at J, with 11 bases between. Germline V lookup: CDR1 SGHRS, CDR2 YFSETQ. Findings of the study overall: The study put some 150 TCR beta chains on its list as cytomegalovirus-associated.

Of note for this clone: Its matching antigen is unknown.

The clonotype originates from a woman aged 18-35 years in good health and CMV-seronegative. Sequenced sample: PBMCs. The V call is TRBV5-1, the J call TRBJ2-7, with D possibly matching TRBD2 (6 bases). CDR3 sequence reads: CASSTARGYEQYF. DNA of the CDR3: TGCGCCAGCAGCACCGCGCGGGGCTACGAGCAGTACTTC.